These 15 T cell receptor beta chains originate from one sample sequenced in a study of blood T cell repertoires in COVID-19. Repertoires were generated with immunoSEQ multiplex PCR, while TCRdb's copy carries only in-frame clones and drops some. Among more than 90,000 clones listed, around 83% were seen once. The sample was peripheral blood. The receptors were gathered from a man aged 70-80 years with acute or convalescent COVID-19.

This clone appeared a single time. V usage is TRBV5-1 and J usage is TRBJ1-2; the D is unclear. V was shortened by 4 bases and J by 1 base, with 11 bases between the two germline ends. CDR1 and CDR2 (germline): SGHRS, YFSETQ. The CDR3 has 14 amino acids. The CDR3, as DNA: TGCGCCAGCAGCAACCAGGAGGGTAACTATGGCTACACCTTC. Translated, it gives CASSNQEGNYGYTF.

This sequence joins TRBV3-1 (or the pseudogene TRBV3-2) and TRBJ1-2; maybe TRBD1 (6 bases). CDR3 length: 16 residues. CDR1 is LGHDT and CDR2 is YNNKEL in the germline V gene (reference sequence). The germline V and J ends were trimmed by 1 base and 7 bases, with 19 bases remaining between them. The CDR3, as DNA: TGTGCCAGCAGCCAAGCCGTCCGCGGGGGCGTCGGTGGCTACACCTTC. Its protein product is CASSQAVRGGVGGYTF.

The V call is TRBV28, the J call TRBJ1-1; D gene uncertain. The CDR3 contains 15 residues. V lost 3 bases to trimming and J lost 1 base, with 12 bases between them. Germline V lookup: CDR1 MDHEN, CDR2 SYDVKM. In DNA, the CDR3 is TGTGCCAGCAGTTTTCTCTATCCCCGGAACACTGAAGCTTTCTTT. Translating gives CASSFLYPRNTEAFF. Combining the CDR3 with reference TRBV28 and TRBJ1-1 gives the whole variable domain DVKVTQSSRYLVKRTGEKVFLECVQDMDHENMFWYRQDPGLGLRLIYFSYDVKMKEKGDIPEGYSVSREKKERFSLILESASTNQTSMYLCASSFLYPRNTEAFFGQGTRLTVV.

This rearrangement joins TRBV30 to TRBJ1-6; TRBD1 matches 10 bases. The CDR3 covers 17 residues. Looked up from germline, CDR1 is GTSNPN and CDR2 is SVGIG (reference sequence). The J segment lost 9 bases and the V segment lost 1 base, leaving 12 bases of the junction unmatched. This CDR3 reads CAWSAPGQGFTGSPLHF. The CDR3 DNA reads as TGTGCCTGGAGTGCGCCGGGACAGGGGTTTACTGGTTCACCCCTCCACTTT.

The rearrangement links TRBV15 to TRBJ1-2, with 8 bases matching TRBD1. Germline V gene sequence: CDR1 LNHNV, CDR2 YYDKDF (reference sequence). J was trimmed by 6 bases and V by 3 bases; bases with no gene match: 12. CDR3 length: 16 residues. CDR3 nucleotides: TGTGCCACCAGCAGGTCCCGGGACAGGTTCCTAAATGGCTACACCTTC. This translates into CATSRSRDRFLNGYTF.

The chain uses TRBV5-4 and TRBJ1-2; D gene uncertain. V dropped 5 bases and J dropped 3 bases, with 8 bases sitting between them. CDR3 length: 12 amino acids. Looked up from germline, CDR1 is SGHNT and CDR2 is YYREEE (reference sequence). The DNA of the CDR3 is TGTGCCAGCAGGACGGAGTACTATGGCTACACCTTC. Translating it yields CASRTEYYGYTF.

The chain is built from TRBV3-1 (or the pseudogene TRBV3-2) and TRBJ1-1, with D uncertain. The CDR3 sequence is 13 residues long. The V end lost 1 base, the J end lost 6 bases, and 9 bases lay between the germline ends. Per germline, CDR1 LGHDT and CDR2 YNNKEL (reference sequence). DNA for the CDR3: TGTGCCAGCAGCCAAGGTCAGCGGGCTGAAGCTTTCTTT. This encodes CASSQGQRAEAFF.

The chain carries TRBV5-5 and TRBJ2-5; TRBD2 matches at 9 bases. CDR3 length equals 16 residues. Germline V gene sequence: CDR1 SGHKS, CDR2 YYEKEE (reference sequence). Trimming took 4 bases from V and 3 from J; bases not matched to a gene: 10. CDR3 sequence (DNA): TGTGCCAGCAGCCTTTTATTGGGACTAGCCGAAGAGACCCAGTACTTC. Translated: CASSLLLGLAEETQYF.

The chain has TRBV12-3 or TRBV12-4 and TRBJ2-7; D gene unclear. V was cut by 6 bases and J by 2 bases, with 8 bases left in between. The CDR3 is 12 amino acids. The CDR3 DNA reads as TGTGCCAGCAGCCCAGGAACCTACGAGCAGTACTTC. Translating it yields CASSPGTYEQYF.

V gene TRBV2 combines with J gene TRBJ2-7; a possible D gene is TRBD2 (6 bases). V was trimmed by 2 bases and J by 2 bases, leaving 16 bases between them. There are 16 residues in the CDR3. The germline CDR1 and CDR2 sequences are SNHLY and FYNNEI. The chain's CDR3 is CASSESGGVSTYEQYF. DNA for the CDR3: TGTGCCAGCAGTGAAAGTGGCGGGGTATCGACCTACGAGCAGTACTTC.

This clone was recorded only once. This chain links TRBV9 with TRBJ2-7; possible D gene TRBD1, 6 bases. CDR1 is SGDLS, CDR2 YYNGEE, per germline. CDR3 length: 13 residues. V dropped 3 bases and J dropped 7 bases, with 14 bases sitting between them. CDR3 sequence (DNA): TGTGCCAGCAGCGCAGGGACAATGTTAGAGCAGTACTTC. Its protein is CASSAGTMLEQYF. The full variable domain, rest sourced from reference TRBV9 and TRBJ2-7, is DSGVTQTPKHLITATGQRVTLRCSPRSGDLSVYWYQQSLDQGLQFLIQYYNGEERAKGNILERFSAQQFPDLHSELNLSSLELGDSALYFCASSAGTMLEQYFGPGTRLTVT.

The rearrangement links TRBV27 to TRBJ2-7, with a possible D match to TRBD1 (5 bases). This CDR3 region has 15 residues. Germline V gives CDR1 MNHEY, CDR2 SMNVEV (reference sequence). The germline V and J ends were trimmed by 2 bases and 0 bases, with 11 bases remaining between them. The chain's CDR3 is CASSLRGHDSYEQYF. The CDR3 region has the DNA TGTGCCAGCAGTTTAAGAGGACACGACTCCTACGAGCAGTACTTC.

The J gene is TRBJ1-2, the V gene TRBV5-4; no firm D call. Germline CDR1 is SGHNT and CDR2 is YYREEE (reference sequence). This CDR3 has 14 residues. Trimming removed 2 bases at V and 4 bases at J, with 12 bases between. The CDR3 region has the DNA TGTGCCAGCAGCTTTCCCGGGGAGCCCTATGGCTACACCTTC. Its protein is CASSFPGEPYGYTF.

The V call is TRBV6-1, the J call TRBJ1-5, with 9 nucleotides matching TRBD1. The V gene end was trimmed by 3 bases and the J gene end by 7 bases; junction bases not matched to a gene: 16. The CDR3 contains 18 residues. Germline CDR1 reads MNHNS; CDR2 reads SASEGT. The CDR3 spells CASSDLRSGQGLRQPQHF. CDR3 bases: TGTGCCAGCAGTGATCTCCGGTCGGGACAGGGATTGAGGCAGCCCCAGCATTTT.

This clone was observed a handful of times. The V and J genes are TRBV28 and TRBJ2-7, with TRBD1 matching over 10 bases. CDR1 is MDHEN and CDR2 is SYDVKM in the germline V gene. This CDR3 has 15 amino acids. Trimming removed 5 bases from V and 1 base from J; junction bases left unmatched: 5. The CDR3 DNA reads TGTGCCAGCAGTCACCGGACAGGGGGTTCCTACGAGCAGTACTTC. Translated, it gives CASSHRTGGSYEQYF.